This T cell receptor (beta chain) was identified in a study of CXCR3-negative and CXCR3-positive naive CD8 T cells. In regard to this clonotype: The antigen is undetermined.

The TRB cDNA libraries were prepared by 5' RACE with UMI labels. TCRdb re-called the 5' RACE reads and gives one entry per CDR3 protein, without DNA. This sample contains around 50,000 distinct CDR3 sequences. The V gene's germline CDR1 is SQVTM and CDR2 ANQGSEA. The CDR3 consists of 14 residues. Points from the study as a whole: Comparison of naive subsets found surface CD5 to be comparable, and TCR strength was inferred on the basis of TRB CDR3 properties.

The clonotype originates from a human donor in good health. Some clones in this sample may be carry-over from other donors' samples. The sequencing input was memory CD8+ T cells from blood. The chain is built from TRBV29-1 and TRBJ1-2; the TRBD1 assignment by TCRdb is unverifiable without DNA. CDR3 sequence: CSVEDSDRAGGYTF.